This T cell receptor (beta chain) was observed in a study of control samples from healthy donors and cancer patients. Germline assignment: CDR1 SEHNR and CDR2 FQNEAQ (reference sequence). The CDR3 covers 14 residues. V was cut by 2 bases and J by 0 bases, with 6 bases left in between. Libraries were prepared by immunoSEQ multiplex PCR; TCRdb keeps only in-frame clonotypes and omits some of them. Here the sample spans fewer than 70,000 clones, approximately 94% being singletons. The chain uses TRBV7-9 and TRBJ2-3; tentative D call: TRBD2 (5 bases). This TCR was sampled from a man aged 25 to 45 in good health. Sequencing was carried out using blood. CDR3 in DNA: TGTGCCAGCAGCTTATCGGGAAGCACAGATACGCAGTATTTT. Translated: CASSLSGSTDTQYF.